The entry below gives a single T cell receptor (beta chain) sequence along with its context. V shed 4 bases and J shed 5 bases, with 15 bases lying between them. This CDR3 is 15 amino acids long. Germline CDR1 reads SGHRS; CDR2 reads YFSETQ. Cohorts were assigned according to the clinical history that participants reported. Exposed participants came across a COVID-19 case within 2 weeks before study entry. This sample is drawn from a study of blood T cell repertoires in COVID-19. Study summary: Some COVID-19 samples were acute and others convalescent; all came from the United States, Italy and Spain.

In the original workflow: Scientists estimated how many nucleated cells there were by amplifying reference gene primers. TCRdb keeps only in-frame clones here, not all; method: immunoSEQ multiplex PCR. V, J and clone size reflect that table, while D and trimming were determined from the DNA. The repertoire includes roughly 430,000 clones, 70% to 90% of them detected once, and roughly 1.4% sits in the top ten. Sequenced input: PBMCs or T cells enriched from blood (not recorded which). This sequence was found in a woman under 30 who had been exposed to COVID-19. The chain uses TRBV5-1 and TRBJ2-2, with D possibly being TRBD2 (5 bases). The CDR3 protein is CASSPPGGGTGELFF. CDR3 DNA sequence: TGCGCCAGCAGCCCCCCCGGAGGCGGGACCGGGGAGCTGTTTTTT. Combining the CDR3 with reference TRBV5-1 and TRBJ2-2 gives the whole variable domain KAGVTQTPRYLIKTRGQQVTLSCSPISGHRSVSWYQQTPGQGLQFLFEYFSETQRNKGNFPGRFSGRQFSNSRSEMNVSTLELGDSALYLCASSPPGGGTGELFFGEGSRLTVL.